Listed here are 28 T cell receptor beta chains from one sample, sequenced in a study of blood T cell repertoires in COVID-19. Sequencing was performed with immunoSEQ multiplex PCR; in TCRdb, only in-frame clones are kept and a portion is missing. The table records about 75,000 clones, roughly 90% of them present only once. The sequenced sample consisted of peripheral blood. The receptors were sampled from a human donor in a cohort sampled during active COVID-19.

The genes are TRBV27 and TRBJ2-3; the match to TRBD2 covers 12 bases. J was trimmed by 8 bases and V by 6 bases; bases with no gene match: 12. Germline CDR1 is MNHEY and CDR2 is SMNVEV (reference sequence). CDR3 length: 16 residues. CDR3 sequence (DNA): TGTGCCAGCAGCCCGTTAACGACTAGCGGGAGAGGTACGCAGTATTTT. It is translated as CASSPLTTSGRGTQYF.

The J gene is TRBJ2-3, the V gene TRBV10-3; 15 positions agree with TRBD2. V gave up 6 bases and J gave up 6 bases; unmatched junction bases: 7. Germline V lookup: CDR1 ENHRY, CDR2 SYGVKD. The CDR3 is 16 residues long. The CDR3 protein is CAISSGLAGGPDTQYF. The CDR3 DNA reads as TGTGCCATCAGCTCCGGACTAGCGGGAGGGCCGGATACGCAGTATTTT.

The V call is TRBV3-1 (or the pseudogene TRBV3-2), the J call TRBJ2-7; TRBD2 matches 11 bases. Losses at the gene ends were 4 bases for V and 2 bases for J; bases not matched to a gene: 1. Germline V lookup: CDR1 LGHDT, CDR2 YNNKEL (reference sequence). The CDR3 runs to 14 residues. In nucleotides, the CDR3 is TGTGCCAGCAGCCCGGGACTAGCGGCCTACGAGCAGTACTTC. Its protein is CASSPGLAAYEQYF.

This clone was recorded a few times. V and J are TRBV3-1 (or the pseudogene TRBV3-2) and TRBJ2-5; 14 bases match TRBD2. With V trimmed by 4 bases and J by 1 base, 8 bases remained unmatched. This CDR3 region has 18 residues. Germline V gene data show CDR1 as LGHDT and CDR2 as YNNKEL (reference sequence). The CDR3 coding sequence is TGTGCCAGCAGCCTAGGACTAGCGGGGGGCTATACCCAAGAGACCCAGTACTTC. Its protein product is CASSLGLAGGYTQETQYF.

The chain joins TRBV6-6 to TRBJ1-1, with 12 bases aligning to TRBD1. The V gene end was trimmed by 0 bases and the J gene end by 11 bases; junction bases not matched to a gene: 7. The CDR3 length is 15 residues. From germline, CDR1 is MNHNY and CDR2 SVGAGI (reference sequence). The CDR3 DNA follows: TGTGCCAGCAGTTACTCGCCAGGGACAGGGGGCTACGCTTTCTTT. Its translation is CASSYSPGTGGYAFF.

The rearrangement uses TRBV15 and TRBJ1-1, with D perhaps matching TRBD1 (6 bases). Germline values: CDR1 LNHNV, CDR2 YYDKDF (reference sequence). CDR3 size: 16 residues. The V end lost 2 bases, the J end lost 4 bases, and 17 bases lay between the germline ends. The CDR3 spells CATSRPPDSEVTEAFF. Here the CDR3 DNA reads TGTGCCACCAGCAGACCACCGGACAGTGAGGTCACTGAAGCTTTCTTT.

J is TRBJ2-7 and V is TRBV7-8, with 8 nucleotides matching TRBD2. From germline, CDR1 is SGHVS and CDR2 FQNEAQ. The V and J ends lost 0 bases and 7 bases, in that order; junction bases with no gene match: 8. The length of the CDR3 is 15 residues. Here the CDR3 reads CASSLAHGGAREQYF. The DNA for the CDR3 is TGTGCCAGCAGCTTAGCGCACGGGGGGGCCCGGGAGCAGTACTTC.

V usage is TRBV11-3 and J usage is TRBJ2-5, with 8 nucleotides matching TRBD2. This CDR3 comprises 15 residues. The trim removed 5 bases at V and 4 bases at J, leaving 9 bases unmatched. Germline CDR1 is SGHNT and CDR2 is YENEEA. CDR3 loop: CASSRKVAGLETQYF. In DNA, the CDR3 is TGTGCCAGCAGCCGTAAGGTAGCGGGGTTAGAGACCCAGTACTTC.

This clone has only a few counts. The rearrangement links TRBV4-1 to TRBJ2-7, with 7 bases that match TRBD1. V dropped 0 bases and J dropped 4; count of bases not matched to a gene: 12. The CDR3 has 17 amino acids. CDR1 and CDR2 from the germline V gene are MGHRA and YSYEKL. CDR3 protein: CASSQDRKGGAIYEQYF. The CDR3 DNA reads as TGCGCCAGCAGCCAAGATAGGAAAGGGGGCGCGATATACGAGCAGTACTTC.

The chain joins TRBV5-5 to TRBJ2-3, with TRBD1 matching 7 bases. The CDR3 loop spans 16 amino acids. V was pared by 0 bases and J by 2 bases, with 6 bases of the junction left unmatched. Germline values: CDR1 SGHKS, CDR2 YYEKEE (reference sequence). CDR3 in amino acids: CASSLGQGSFTDTQYF. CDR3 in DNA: TGTGCCAGCAGCTTGGGACAGGGATCATTCACAGATACGCAGTATTTT.

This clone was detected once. CDR3 in amino acids: CASSTRSGVEQFF. In DNA, the CDR3 is TGTGCCAGTAGTACACGGTCGGGTGTTGAGCAGTTCTTC. The genes are TRBV19 and TRBJ2-1; D gene ambiguous. The CDR3 totals 13 residues. Germline lookup yields CDR1 LNHDA and CDR2 SQIVND (reference sequence). Trimming shortened V by 4 bases and J by 9 bases, and 13 bases separated the two germline ends.

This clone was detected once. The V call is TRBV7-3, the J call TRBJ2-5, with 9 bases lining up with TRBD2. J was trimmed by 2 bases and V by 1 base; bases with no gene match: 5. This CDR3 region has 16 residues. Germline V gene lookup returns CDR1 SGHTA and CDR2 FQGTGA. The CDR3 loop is CASSLSFAGGQETQYF. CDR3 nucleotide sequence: TGTGCCAGCAGCTTAAGTTTTGCGGGGGGGCAAGAGACCCAGTACTTC.

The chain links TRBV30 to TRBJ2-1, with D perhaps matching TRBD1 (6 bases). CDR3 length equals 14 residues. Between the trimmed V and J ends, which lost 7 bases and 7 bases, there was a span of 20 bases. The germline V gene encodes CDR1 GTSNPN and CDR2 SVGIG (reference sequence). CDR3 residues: CASGWGRGVNEQFF. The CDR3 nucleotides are TGTGCCTCCGGGTGGGGCAGGGGAGTAAATGAGCAGTTCTTC.

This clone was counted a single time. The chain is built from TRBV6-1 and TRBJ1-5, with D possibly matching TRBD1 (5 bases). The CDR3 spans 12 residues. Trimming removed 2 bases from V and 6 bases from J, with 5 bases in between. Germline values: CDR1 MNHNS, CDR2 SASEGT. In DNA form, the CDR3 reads TGTGCCAGCAGTGAAAGGGGTCAGCCCCAGCATTTT. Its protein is CASSERGQPQHF.

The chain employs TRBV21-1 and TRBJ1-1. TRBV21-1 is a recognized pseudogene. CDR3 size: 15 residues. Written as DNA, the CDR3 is TGTGCCAGCAGCCCCCGAGGCGAGGGGAACACTGAAGCTTTCTTT. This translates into CASSPRGEGNTEAFF.

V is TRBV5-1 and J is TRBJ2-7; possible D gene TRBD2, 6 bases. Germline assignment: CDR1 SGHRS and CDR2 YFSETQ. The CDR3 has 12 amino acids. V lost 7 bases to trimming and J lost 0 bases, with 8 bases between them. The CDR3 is CASAGFSYEQYF. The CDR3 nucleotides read TGCGCCAGCGCGGGGTTCTCCTACGAGCAGTACTTC.

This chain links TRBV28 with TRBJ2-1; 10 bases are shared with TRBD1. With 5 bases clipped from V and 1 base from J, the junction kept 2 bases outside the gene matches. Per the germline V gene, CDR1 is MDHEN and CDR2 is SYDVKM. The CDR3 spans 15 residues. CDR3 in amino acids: CASSVGQGSYNEQFF. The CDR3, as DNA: TGTGCCAGCAGTGTGGGACAGGGGTCCTACAATGAGCAGTTCTTC.

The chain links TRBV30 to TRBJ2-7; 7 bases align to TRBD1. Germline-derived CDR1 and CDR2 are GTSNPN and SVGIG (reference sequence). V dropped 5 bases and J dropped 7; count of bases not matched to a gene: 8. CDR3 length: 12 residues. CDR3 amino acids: CAWGDSHWEQYF. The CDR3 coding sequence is TGTGCCTGGGGGGACAGCCACTGGGAGCAGTACTTC.

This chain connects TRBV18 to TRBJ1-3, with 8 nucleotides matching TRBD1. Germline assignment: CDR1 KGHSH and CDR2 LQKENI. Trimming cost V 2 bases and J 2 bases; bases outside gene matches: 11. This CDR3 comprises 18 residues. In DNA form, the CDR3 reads TGTGCCAGCTCACCAAATCAACCTGGACAGGGAGCTGGAAACACCATATATTTT. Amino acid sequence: CASSPNQPGQGAGNTIYF.

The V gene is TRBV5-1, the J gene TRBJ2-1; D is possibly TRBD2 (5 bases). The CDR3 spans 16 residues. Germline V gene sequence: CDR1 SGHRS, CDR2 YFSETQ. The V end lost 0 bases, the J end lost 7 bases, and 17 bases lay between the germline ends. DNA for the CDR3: TGCGCCAGCAGCTTGGCCGCTAGCCCTATTGAGAATGAGCAGTTCTTC. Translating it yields CASSLAASPIENEQFF. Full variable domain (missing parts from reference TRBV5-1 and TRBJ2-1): KAGVTQTPRYLIKTRGQQVTLSCSPISGHRSVSWYQQTPGQGLQFLFEYFSETQRNKGNFPGRFSGRQFSNSRSEMNVSTLELGDSALYLCASSLAASPIENEQFFGPGTRLTVL.

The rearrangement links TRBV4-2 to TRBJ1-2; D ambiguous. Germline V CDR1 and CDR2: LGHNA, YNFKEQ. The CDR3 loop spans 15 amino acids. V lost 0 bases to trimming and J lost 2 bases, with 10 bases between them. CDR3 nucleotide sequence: TGTGCCAGCAGCCAAGATCTATGGAGAAACTATGGCTACACCTTC. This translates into CASSQDLWRNYGYTF.

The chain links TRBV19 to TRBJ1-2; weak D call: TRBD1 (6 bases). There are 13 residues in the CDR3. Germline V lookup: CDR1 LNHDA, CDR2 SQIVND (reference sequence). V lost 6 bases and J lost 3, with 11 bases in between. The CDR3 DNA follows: TGTGCCAGTAGGATCAGACAGGACTATGGCTACACCTTC. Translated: CASRIRQDYGYTF. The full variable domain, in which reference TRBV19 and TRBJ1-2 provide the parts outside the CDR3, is DGGITQSPKYLFRKEGQNVTLSCEQNLNHDAMYWYRQDPGQGLRLIYYSQIVNDFQKGDIAEGYSVSREKKESFPLTVTSAQKNPTAFYLCASRIRQDYGYTFGSGTRLTVV.

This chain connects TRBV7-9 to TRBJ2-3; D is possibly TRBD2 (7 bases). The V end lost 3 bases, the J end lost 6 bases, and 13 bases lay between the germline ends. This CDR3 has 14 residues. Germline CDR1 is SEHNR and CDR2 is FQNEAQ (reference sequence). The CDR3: CASSFGGQVDTQYF. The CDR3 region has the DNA TGTGCCAGCAGCTTCGGGGGGCAGGTGGATACGCAGTATTTT.

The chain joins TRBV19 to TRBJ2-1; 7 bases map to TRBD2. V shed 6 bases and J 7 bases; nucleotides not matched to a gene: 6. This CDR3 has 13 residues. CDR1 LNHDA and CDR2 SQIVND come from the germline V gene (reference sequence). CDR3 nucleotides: TGTGCCAGTAGCCTAGCGGATTGGAATGAGCAGTTCTTC. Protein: CASSLADWNEQFF. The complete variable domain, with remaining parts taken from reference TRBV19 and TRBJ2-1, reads DGGITQSPKYLFRKEGQNVTLSCEQNLNHDAMYWYRQDPGQGLRLIYYSQIVNDFQKGDIAEGYSVSREKKESFPLTVTSAQKNPTAFYLCASSLADWNEQFFGPGTRLTVL.

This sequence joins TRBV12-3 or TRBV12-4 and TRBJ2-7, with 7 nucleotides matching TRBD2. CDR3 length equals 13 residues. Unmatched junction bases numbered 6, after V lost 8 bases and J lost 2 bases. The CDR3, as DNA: TGTGCCAGCTGGGAGCGGGGTACCTACGAGCAGTACTTC. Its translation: CASWERGTYEQYF.

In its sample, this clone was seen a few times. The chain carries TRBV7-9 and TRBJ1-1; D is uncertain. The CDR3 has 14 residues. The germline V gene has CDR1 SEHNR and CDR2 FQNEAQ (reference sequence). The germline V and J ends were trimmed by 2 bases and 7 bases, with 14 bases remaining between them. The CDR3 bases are TGTGCCAGCAGCTTAAACTCCCCCAGGATTGAAGCTTTCTTT. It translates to CASSLNSPRIEAFF.

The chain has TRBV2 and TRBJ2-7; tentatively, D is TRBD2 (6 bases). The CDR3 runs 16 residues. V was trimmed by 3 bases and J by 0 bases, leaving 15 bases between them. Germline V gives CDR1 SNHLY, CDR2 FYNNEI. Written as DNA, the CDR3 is TGTGCCAGCAGTGACCCTAGAGGAGGGAGCTCCTACGAGCAGTACTTC. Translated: CASSDPRGGSSYEQYF.

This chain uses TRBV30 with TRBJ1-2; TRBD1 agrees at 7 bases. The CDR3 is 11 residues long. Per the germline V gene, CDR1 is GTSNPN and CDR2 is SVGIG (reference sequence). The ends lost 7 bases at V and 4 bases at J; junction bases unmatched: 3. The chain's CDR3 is CALGQVYGYTF. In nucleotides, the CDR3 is TGTGCCTTAGGACAGGTCTATGGCTACACCTTC.